These 16 T cell receptor beta chains came from one sample sequenced in a study of glioma-infiltrating T cells. Using RNA template, CDR3s of TCR alpha and beta were amplified with iRepertoire arm-PCR. Each CDR3 protein is one row after TCRdb ran MiXCR on the multiplex PCR reads. Among over 90,000 distinct CDR3 sequences listed, approximately 28% were seen once. Sequencing was performed on glioma tissue, nonneoplastic brain tissue, or PBMCs (not recorded which). These receptors all come from a human donor with low-grade glioma or glioblastoma, undergoing nonglioma brain surgery, or in good health (not recorded which).

The sample holds a few counts of this clonotype. The V call is TRBV3-1, the J call TRBJ2-4; the D gene is possibly TRBD2 (6 bases). This CDR3 has 15 amino acids. The V end was cut by 6 bases, the J end by 2 bases, with 14 bases between. The germline V gene has CDR1 LGHDT and CDR2 YNNKEL (reference sequence). CDR3 bases: TGTGCCAGCAGTTTACTTCGGGGGACCAAAAACATTCAGTACTTC. It specifies CASSLLRGTKNIQYF.

With respect to this clonotype: This may arise from a read error, as a much more abundant clone is one base away. The chain carries TRBV28 and TRBJ2-1; D gene unclear. Looked up from germline, CDR1 is MDHEN and CDR2 is SYDVKM. CDR3 length equals 14 residues. The CDR3 DNA is TGTGCCAACAGTTCCCGACGTGGACGGAATGAGCAGTCCTTC. This encodes CANSSRRGRNEQSF. Drawing the rest from reference TRBV28 and TRBJ2-1, the complete variable domain is DVKVTQSSRYLVKRTGEKVFLECVQDMDHENMFWYRQDPGLGLRLIYFSYDVKMKEKGDIPEGYSVSREKKERFSLILESASTNQTSMYLCANSSRRGRNEQSFGPGTRLTVL.

This clonotype was counted ten times or more. The chain employs TRBV27 and TRBJ1-1; no firm D call. The CDR3 covers 13 residues. V was cut by 5 bases and J by 4 bases, with 11 bases left in between. The germline V gene encodes CDR1 MNHEY and CDR2 SMNVEV (reference sequence). In DNA form, the CDR3 reads TGTGCCAGCAGTCTCCGACCGAGCACTGAAGCTTTCTTT. Translation: CASSLRPSTEAFF.

This clonotype has only a few counts. The chain is built from TRBV7-2 and TRBJ1-2; 8 nucleotides align to TRBD1. CDR1 and CDR2 from the germline V gene are SGHTA and FQGNSA. This CDR3 has 13 amino acids. The junction had 0 bases not matched to a gene; V was cut back by 0 bases and J by 6 bases. The CDR3 is CASSLATGDGYTF. CDR3 sequence (DNA): TGTGCCAGCAGCTTAGCGACAGGGGATGGCTACACCTTC. Combining the CDR3 with reference TRBV7-2 and TRBJ1-2 gives the whole variable domain GAGVSQSPSNKVTEKGKDVELRCDPISGHTALYWYRQSLGQGLEFLIYFQGNSAPDKSGLPSDRFSAERTGGSVSTLTIQRTQQEDSAVYLCASSLATGDGYTFGSGTRLTVV.

Ten or more counts support this clonotype. The V and J genes are TRBV7-2 and TRBJ2-3, with 7 bases that match TRBD1. Germline assignment: CDR1 SGHTA and CDR2 FQGNSA. CDR3 size: 15 residues. Losses at the gene ends were 0 bases for V and 2 bases for J; bases not matched to a gene: 2. CDR3: CASSLAGQYTDTQYF. For the CDR3, the DNA is TGTGCCAGCAGCTTAGCGGGACAGTACACAGATACGCAGTATTTT. The full variable domain, with the rest looked up from reference TRBV7-2 and TRBJ2-3, is GAGVSQSPSNKVTEKGKDVELRCDPISGHTALYWYRQSLGQGLEFLIYFQGNSAPDKSGLPSDRFSAERTGGSVSTLTIQRTQQEDSAVYLCASSLAGQYTDTQYFGPGTRLTVL.

With regard to this clonotype: A read error may explain this, as a much larger clone is one base away. CDR3 loop: CASRRQEVNTEALF. The CDR3 region has the DNA TGTGCCAGCAGGCGACAGGAGGTGAACACTGAAGCTTTATTT. The chain is built from TRBV6-1 and TRBJ1-1; possible D gene TRBD1, 6 bases. Germline V gene lookup returns CDR1 MNHNS and CDR2 SASEGT. This CDR3 is built from 14 residues.

The gene calls are TRBV4-2 and TRBJ2-7, with 10 bases fitting TRBD1. V shed 4 bases and J 6 bases; nucleotides not matched to a gene: 6. The CDR3 runs to 14 residues. Germline V lookup: CDR1 LGHNA, CDR2 YNFKEQ. CDR3 bases: TGTGCCAGCAGCCCGTCCGGGACAGGGGCCGAGCAGTACTTC. Residues: CASSPSGTGAEQYF.

The chain carries TRBV7-2 and TRBJ2-7; maybe TRBD1 (6 bases). V lost 11 bases to trimming and J lost 11 bases, with 19 bases between them. The V gene's germline CDR1 is SGHTA and CDR2 FQGNSA. This CDR3 has 11 amino acids. Here the CDR3 reads CAAGGAYEEYF. Written as DNA, the CDR3 is TGTGCCGCTGGGGGCGCTTATGAGGAGTACTTC.

A note on this clonotype: This may be a read error: a much more frequent sequence differs by one nucleotide. This rearrangement joins TRBV24-1 to TRBJ2-7; the D is unclear. V was clipped by 2 bases and J by 4 bases, with 11 bases between them. The CDR3 sequence is 14 residues long. Germline CDR1 reads KGHDR; CDR2 reads SFDVKD. This chain's CDR3 is CATSDSHRKYEQYF. The CDR3 nucleotides read TGTGCCACCAGTGATTCGCACAGAAAATACGAGCAGTACTTC.

In its sample, this clonotype was seen a few times. The CDR3 is CASSLELGGWETQYF. Written as DNA, the CDR3 is TGTGCCAGCAGTTTAGAACTTGGTGGCTGGGAGACCCAGTACTTC. V usage is TRBV12-3 or TRBV12-4 and J usage is TRBJ2-5; D unresolved. CDR3 length: 15 amino acids. Trimming took 1 base from V and 5 from J, leaving 14 bases between them.

This clonotype was seen ten or more times. The chain is built from TRBV7-2 and TRBJ1-1; weak D call: TRBD1 (6 bases). Looked up from germline, CDR1 is SGHTA and CDR2 is FQGNSA. This CDR3 spans 13 amino acids. The ends were cut back, 4 bases at V and 5 bases at J, with 11 bases in the middle. CDR3 amino acids: CASSSSQGTEAFF. CDR3 DNA: TGTGCCAGCAGCTCGAGTCAGGGGACTGAAGCTTTCTTT.

A note on this clonotype: Given the absence of the conserved phenylalanine or tryptophan at the CDR3 end, a read error is likely. V and J are TRBV11-2 and TRBJ2-7, with D perhaps TRBD1 or TRBD2 (5 bases each). Germline lookup yields CDR1 SGHAT and CDR2 FQNNGV. CDR3 length: 13 amino acids. The V gene lost 6 bases and the J gene lost 5 bases, with 14 bases spanning the gap. CDR3 protein: CASSRAGRNEQYL. The CDR3 bases are TGTGCCAGCAGTCGAGCAGGGAGAAACGAGCAGTACCTC.

This clonotype occurred many times. This chain connects TRBV20-1 to TRBJ1-2; a weak D match, TRBD1 (6 bases). Germline V gives CDR1 DFQATT, CDR2 SNEGSKA (reference sequence). The CDR3 has 12 residues. V gave up 4 bases and J gave up 3 bases, with 9 bases separating them. CDR3 sequence: CSAKGVYYGYTF. As DNA, the CDR3 is TGCAGTGCTAAGGGGGTCTACTATGGCTACACCTTC.

This clonotype was seen repeatedly, ten times or more. The CDR3: CSARRVSNQPQHF. CDR3 bases: TGCAGTGCTAGAAGGGTTAGCAATCAGCCCCAGCATTTT. The chain joins TRBV20-1 to TRBJ1-5; D gene ambiguous. Germline-derived CDR1 and CDR2 are DFQATT and SNEGSKA (reference sequence). With 2 bases removed from V and 0 bases from J, the gap between germline ends came to 5 bases. CDR3 length equals 13 residues.

The V call is TRBV20-1, the J call TRBJ1-3; 10 nucleotides match TRBD1. Germline V CDR1 and CDR2: DFQATT, SNEGSKA (reference sequence). J was trimmed by 1 base and V by 0 bases; bases with no gene match: 12. This CDR3 has 19 amino acids. CDR3 nucleotide sequence: TGCAGTGCTAGAGATTTAAGGACAGGGGGAAGAGTTTCTGGAAACACCATATATTTT. Amino acids: CSARDLRTGGRVSGNTIYF.

V usage is TRBV20-1 and J usage is TRBJ2-7; TRBD1 is a possible D gene (6 bases). Deletions cut 1 base from V and 4 bases from J, with 14 bases between. Germline assignment: CDR1 DFQATT and CDR2 SNEGSKA (reference sequence). The CDR3 length is 14 residues. DNA of the CDR3: TGCAGTGCTAGAGGTCCAGGGGCGGGTTACGAGCAGTACTTC. Translating gives CSARGPGAGYEQYF.